This T cell receptor beta chain was sequenced for a study of T cell changes during pregnancy in multiple sclerosis. This clone has more than one count but fewer than ten. Sequencing used immunoSEQ multiplex PCR; TCRdb keeps in-frame clones, though not all of them. This table has some 100,000 clones, around 93% appearing once. The CDR3 is 13 residues long. Trimming took off 0 bases at V and 4 bases at J, with 9 bases between the two ends. Germline V CDR1 and CDR2: GTSNPN, SVGIG (reference sequence). The chain is built from TRBV30 and TRBJ1-1; D may be TRBD1 (5 bases). The sample in question was peripheral blood, obtained after pregnancy. The receptor comes from a female donor with multiple sclerosis, enrolled in a pregnancy study. The CDR3 here is CAWSVLGATEAFF. CDR3 nucleotide sequence: TGTGCCTGGAGTGTACTTGGGGCCACTGAAGCTTTCTTT. The full variable domain, in which reference TRBV30 and TRBJ1-1 provide the parts outside the CDR3, is SQTIHQWPATLVQPVGSPLSLECTVEGTSNPNLYWYRQAAGRGLQLLFYSVGIGQISSEVPQNLSASRPQDRQFILSSKKLLLSDSGFYLCAWSVLGATEAFFGQGTRLTVV.